This TCR beta chain is from a study of beta chain features in type 1 diabetes. Turning to the study itself: Healthy donors and patients had similar age, gender and cell yields. General study points: Within patients, naive, central memory and Treg TCRB repertoires seemed more similar than within healthy donors. Sequencing the cDNA could make cells with high TCR expression show up more than they should.

Trimming took 6 bases from V and 9 from J; bases not matched to a gene: 9. From germline, CDR1 is SGHRS and CDR2 YFSETQ. The length of the CDR3 is 13 residues. This clone was detected a few times. Antigen specificity is unknown. All of the isolated RNA was reverse transcribed, so expressed TCRB transcripts were sequenced. Sequencing was performed with immunoSEQ multiplex PCR; in TCRdb, only in-frame clones are kept and a portion is missing. The sample contains 900,000 or so clones, about a sixth of which appear only once. Sequenced: naive CD4+ T cells from blood. The V gene is TRBV5-1, the J gene TRBJ1-2, with 9 bases identical to TRBD1. This clonotype originated in a woman in her late teens or twenties in good health. The CDR3 bases are TGCGCCAGCACCTTTCGGACAGGGGAGAGCTACACCTTC. The encoded protein is CASTFRTGESYTF.